This T cell receptor (beta chain) was captured by sequencing in a study of T cells in Graves' hyperthyroidism and ophthalmopathy. Background on the study: Once the initial diagnosis was made, peripheral blood was obtained before any treatment.

The CDR3 spans 11 residues. Trimming pared 1 base from V and 8 bases from J, leaving 5 bases between. Germline-derived CDR1 and CDR2 are SNHLY and FYNNEI. The TCR beta CDR3 regions underwent amplification using RNA transcripts as the source. Initially, a first-round RT-PCR of the TCR CDR3 employed the HTBI primer set. TCRdb reprocessed the multiplex PCR reads via MiXCR and lists one record per CDR3 protein. The sample comprises hundreds of thousands of distinct CDR3 sequences, 16% of which are singletons, and around 30% rests with the top ten. This clonotype was counted many times. The TCR comes from a young woman with Graves' ophthalmopathy. The chain employs TRBV2 and TRBJ1-1; D perhaps matches TRBD1 (5 bases). The specimen sequenced was blood. The DNA of the CDR3 is TGTGCCAGCAGTGAAGAGGGGGAAGCTTTCTTT. It is translated as CASSEEGEAFF.